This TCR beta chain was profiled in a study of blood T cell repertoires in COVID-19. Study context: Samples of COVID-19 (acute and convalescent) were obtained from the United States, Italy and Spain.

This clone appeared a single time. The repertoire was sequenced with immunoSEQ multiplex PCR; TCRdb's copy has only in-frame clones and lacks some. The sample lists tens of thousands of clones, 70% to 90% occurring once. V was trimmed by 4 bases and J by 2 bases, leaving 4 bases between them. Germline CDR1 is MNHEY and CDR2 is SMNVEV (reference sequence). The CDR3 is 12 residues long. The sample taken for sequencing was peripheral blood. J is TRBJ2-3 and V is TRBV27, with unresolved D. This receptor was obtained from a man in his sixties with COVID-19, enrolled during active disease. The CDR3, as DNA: TGTGCCAGCAGTTCCATCACAGATACGCAGTATTTT. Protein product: CASSSITDTQYF.